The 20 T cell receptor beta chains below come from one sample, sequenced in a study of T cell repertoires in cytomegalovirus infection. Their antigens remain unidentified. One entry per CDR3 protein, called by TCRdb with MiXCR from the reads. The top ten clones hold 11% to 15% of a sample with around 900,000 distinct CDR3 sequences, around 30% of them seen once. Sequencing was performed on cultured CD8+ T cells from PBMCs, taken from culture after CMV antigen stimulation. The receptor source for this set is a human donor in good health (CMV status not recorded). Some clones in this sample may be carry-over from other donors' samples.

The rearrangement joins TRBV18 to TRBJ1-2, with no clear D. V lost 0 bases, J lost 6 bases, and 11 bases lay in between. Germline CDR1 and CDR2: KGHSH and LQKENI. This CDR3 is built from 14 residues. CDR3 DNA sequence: TGTGCCAGCTCACCACCCACTGGAGCGGATGGCTACACCTTC. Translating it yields CASSPPTGADGYTF.

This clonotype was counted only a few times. The CDR3 sequence: CASSYSRNTGDTEAFF. In DNA, the CDR3 is TGTGCCAGCAGTTACTCGAGGAATACAGGAGACACTGAAGCTTTCTTT. The J gene is TRBJ1-1, the V gene TRBV6-6; D is perhaps TRBD1 (5 bases). Trimming shortened V by 0 bases and J by 3 bases, and 14 bases separated the two germline ends. The V gene's germline CDR1 is MNHNY and CDR2 SVGAGI (reference sequence). This CDR3 is built from 16 residues.

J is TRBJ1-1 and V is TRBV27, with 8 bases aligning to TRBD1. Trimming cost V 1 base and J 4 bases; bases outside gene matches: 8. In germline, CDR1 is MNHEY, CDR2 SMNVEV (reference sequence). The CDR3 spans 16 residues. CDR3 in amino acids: CASSLYWTGSFTEAFF. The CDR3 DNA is TGTGCCAGCAGTTTATACTGGACAGGGAGTTTCACTGAAGCTTTCTTT.

The CDR3 loop reads CASSPPPGSHNEQFF. The CDR3 nucleotides read TGTGCCAGCAGCCCGCCGCCCGGGTCTCACAATGAGCAGTTCTTC. The V and J genes are TRBV6-8 and TRBJ2-1; D gene ambiguous. Germline V CDR1 and CDR2: MNHGY, SAAAGT. Trimming took 6 bases from V and 5 from J, leaving 17 bases between them. The CDR3 spans 15 residues.

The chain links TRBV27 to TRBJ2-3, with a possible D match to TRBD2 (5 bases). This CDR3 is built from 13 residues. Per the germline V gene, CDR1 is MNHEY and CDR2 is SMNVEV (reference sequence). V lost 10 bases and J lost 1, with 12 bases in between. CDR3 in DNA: TGTGCCATTCGGGTCGGGGGCACAGATACGCAGTATTTT. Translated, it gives CAIRVGGTDTQYF.

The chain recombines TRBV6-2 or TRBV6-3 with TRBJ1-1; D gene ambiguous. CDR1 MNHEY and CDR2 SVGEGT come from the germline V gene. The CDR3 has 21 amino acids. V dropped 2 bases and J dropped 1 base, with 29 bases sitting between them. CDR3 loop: CASSYQVPTDPTSLPNTEAFF. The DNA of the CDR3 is TGTGCCAGCAGTTACCAAGTACCAACAGACCCAACGAGTCTGCCGAACACTGAAGCTTTCTTT.

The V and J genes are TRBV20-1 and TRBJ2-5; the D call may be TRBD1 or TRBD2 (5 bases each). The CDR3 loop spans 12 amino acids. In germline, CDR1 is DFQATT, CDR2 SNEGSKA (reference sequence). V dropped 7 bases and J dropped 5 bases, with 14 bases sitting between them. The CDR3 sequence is CSGRDGIETQYF. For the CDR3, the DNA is TGCAGTGGCCGGGACGGGATTGAGACCCAGTACTTC.

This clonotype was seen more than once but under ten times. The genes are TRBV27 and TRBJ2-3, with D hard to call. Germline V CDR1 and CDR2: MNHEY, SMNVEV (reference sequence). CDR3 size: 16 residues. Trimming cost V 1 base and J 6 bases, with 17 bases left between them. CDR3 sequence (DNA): TGTGCCAGCAGTTTATGGGGTAATTTTCTCTATGATACGCAGTATTTT. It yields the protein CASSLWGNFLYDTQYF.

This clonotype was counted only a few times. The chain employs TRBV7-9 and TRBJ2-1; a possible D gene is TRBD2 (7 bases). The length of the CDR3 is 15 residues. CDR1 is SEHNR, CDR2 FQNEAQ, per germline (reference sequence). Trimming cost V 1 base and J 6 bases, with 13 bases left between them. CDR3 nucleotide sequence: TGTGCCAGCAGCTTAGGGGGGGGCCTCACCAATGAGCAGTTCTTC. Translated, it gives CASSLGGGLTNEQFF.

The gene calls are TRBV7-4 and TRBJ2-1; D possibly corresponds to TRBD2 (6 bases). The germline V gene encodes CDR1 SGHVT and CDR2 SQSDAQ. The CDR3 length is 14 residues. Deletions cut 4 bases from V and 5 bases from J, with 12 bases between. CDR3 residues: CASSWYRTNNEQFF. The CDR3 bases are TGTGCCAGCAGCTGGTACAGGACTAACAATGAGCAGTTCTTC.

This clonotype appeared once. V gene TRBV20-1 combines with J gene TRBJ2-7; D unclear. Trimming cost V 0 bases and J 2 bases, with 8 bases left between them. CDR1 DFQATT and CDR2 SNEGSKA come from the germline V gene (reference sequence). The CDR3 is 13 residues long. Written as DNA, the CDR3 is TGCAGTGCTAGAGATTTAGGGACCTACGAGCAGTACTTC. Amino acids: CSARDLGTYEQYF.

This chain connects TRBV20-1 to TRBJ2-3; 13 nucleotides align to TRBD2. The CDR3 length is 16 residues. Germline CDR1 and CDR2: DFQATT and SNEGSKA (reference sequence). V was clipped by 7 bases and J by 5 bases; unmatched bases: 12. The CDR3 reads CSVPGLAGFGGDTQYF. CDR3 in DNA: TGCAGTGTCCCGGGACTAGCGGGGTTTGGTGGAGATACGCAGTATTTT.

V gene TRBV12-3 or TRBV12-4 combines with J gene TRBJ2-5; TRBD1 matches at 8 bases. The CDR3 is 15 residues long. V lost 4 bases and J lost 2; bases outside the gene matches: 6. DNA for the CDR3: TGTGCCAGCAGTTCCCCGACAGGGGAGCAAGAGACCCAGTACTTC. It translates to CASSSPTGEQETQYF.

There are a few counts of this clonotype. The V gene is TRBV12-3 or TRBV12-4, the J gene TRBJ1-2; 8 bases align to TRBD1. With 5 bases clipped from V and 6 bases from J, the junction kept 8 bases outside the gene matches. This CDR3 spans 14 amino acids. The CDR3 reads CASSQYRGNDGYTF. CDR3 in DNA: TGTGCCAGCAGTCAATACAGGGGGAATGATGGCTACACCTTC.

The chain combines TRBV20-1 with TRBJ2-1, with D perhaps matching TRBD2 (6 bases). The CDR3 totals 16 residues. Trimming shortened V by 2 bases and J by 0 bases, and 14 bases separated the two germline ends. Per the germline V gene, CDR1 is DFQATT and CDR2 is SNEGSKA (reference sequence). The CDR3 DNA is TGCAGTGCTAGATCCTCGGGACTTAGCTCCTACAATGAGCAGTTCTTC. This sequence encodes CSARSSGLSSYNEQFF.

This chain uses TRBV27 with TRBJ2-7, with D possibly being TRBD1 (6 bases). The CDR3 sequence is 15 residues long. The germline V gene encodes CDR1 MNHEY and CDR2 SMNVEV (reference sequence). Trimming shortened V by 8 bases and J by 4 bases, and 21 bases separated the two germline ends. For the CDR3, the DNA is TGTGCCAGCGGACCTACAGGGTCAACGATGTACGAGCAGTACGTC. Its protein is CASGPTGSTMYEQYV.

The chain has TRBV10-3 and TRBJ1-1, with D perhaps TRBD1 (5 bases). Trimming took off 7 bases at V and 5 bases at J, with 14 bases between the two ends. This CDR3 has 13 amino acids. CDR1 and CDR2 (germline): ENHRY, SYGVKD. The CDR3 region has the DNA TGTGCCATCACCCCGGGGGGGGGAACTGAAGCTTTCTTT. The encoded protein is CAITPGGGTEAFF.

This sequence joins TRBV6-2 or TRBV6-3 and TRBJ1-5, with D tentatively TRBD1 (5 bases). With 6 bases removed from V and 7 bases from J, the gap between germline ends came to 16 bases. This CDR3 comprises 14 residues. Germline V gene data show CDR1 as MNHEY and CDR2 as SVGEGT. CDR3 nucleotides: TGTGCCAGCAGATGGGACGGCTCCGGGCAGCCCCAGCATTTT. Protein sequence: CASRWDGSGQPQHF.

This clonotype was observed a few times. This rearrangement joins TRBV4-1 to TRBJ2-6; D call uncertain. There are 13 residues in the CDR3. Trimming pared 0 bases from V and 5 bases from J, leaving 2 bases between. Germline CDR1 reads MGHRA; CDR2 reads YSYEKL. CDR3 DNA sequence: TGCGCCAGCAGCCAAGACAGGGCCAACGTCCTGACTTTC. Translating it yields CASSQDRANVLTF.

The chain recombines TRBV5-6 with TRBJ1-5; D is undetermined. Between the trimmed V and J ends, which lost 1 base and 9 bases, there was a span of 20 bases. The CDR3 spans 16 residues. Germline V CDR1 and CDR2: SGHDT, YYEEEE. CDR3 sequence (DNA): TGTGCCAGCAGCTTGTGGGCAGAAAAGAATATGGCGCCCCAGCATTTT. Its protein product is CASSLWAEKNMAPQHF.